The 22 T cell receptor beta chains given below trace back to one sample, sequenced in a study of PD-1 blockade in mismatch repair-deficient tumors (dated by TCRdb to about 2017). Taken with the paper, the label for time point translates to: peripheral blood before pembrolizumab. The protocol used for the library was the immunoSEQ multiplex PCR assay. TCRdb retrieved this table from immuneACCESS and kept in-frame rearrangements only. Not all clones are present; in checked studies, unresolved V genes account for under half, and no reason is known for the remainder. For this sample there are some 50,000 clones; 77% appear just once. Clones ranked in the top ten supply roughly 3% of the sample. Specimen: PBMCs, collected before pembrolizumab treatment. The receptor set was obtained from an adult with mismatch repair-deficient cancer.

This chain connects TRBV29-1 to TRBJ2-3; D not certain. In germline, CDR1 is SQVTM, CDR2 ANQGSEA. V was pared by 0 bases and J by 10 bases, with 8 bases between. The CDR3 spans 11 residues. The CDR3 DNA sequence: TGCAGCGTTGAAGAGGGTTCTCCGCAGTATTTT. Residues: CSVEEGSPQYF.

The chain combines TRBV23-1 with TRBJ2-5, with no clear D. TRBV23-1 is marked as an open reading frame, function uncertain. This CDR3 comprises 13 residues. Trimming shortened V by 4 bases and J by 3 bases, and 9 bases separated the two germline ends. CDR3 in amino acids: CASSLHRKETQYF. The CDR3, as DNA: TGCGCCAGCAGTCTGCACAGAAAAGAGACCCAGTACTTC.

The chain carries TRBV6-5 and TRBJ1-1; D gene unclear. The V and J ends lost 10 bases and 0 bases respectively, with 12 bases between them. Germline V gene data show CDR1 as MNHEY and CDR2 as SVGAGI. The CDR3 sequence is 13 residues long. Here the CDR3 reads CATAFGLNTEAFF. CDR3 sequence (DNA): TGTGCCACCGCCTTTGGTTTGAACACTGAAGCTTTCTTT.

The rearrangement links TRBV30 to TRBJ2-5; weak D call: TRBD1 (5 bases). CDR1 and CDR2 (germline): GTSNPN, SVGIG (reference sequence). This CDR3 has 13 residues. V was cut by 1 base and J by 6 bases, with 12 bases left in between. The CDR3 is CAWSGADTKTQYF. CDR3 in DNA: TGTGCCTGGAGTGGGGCGGACACAAAGACCCAGTACTTC.

This chain joins TRBV19 and TRBJ2-1; 7 bases are a match to TRBD2. Trimming cost V 10 bases and J 4 bases; bases outside gene matches: 7. CDR1 and CDR2 (germline): LNHDA, SQIVND (reference sequence). The CDR3 consists of 13 residues. The CDR3 loop is CAIDAGVYNEQFF. DNA of the CDR3: TGTGCCATAGATGCGGGGGTTTACAATGAGCAGTTCTTC.

This clone was seen once. This chain links TRBV4-3 with TRBJ1-3; TRBD1 might be the D (5 bases). This CDR3 is built from 17 residues. V was shortened by 3 bases and J by 1 base, with 16 bases between the two germline ends. The V gene's germline CDR1 is LGHNA and CDR2 YSLEER. The CDR3 bases are TGCGCCAGCAGCCACCTGACGGGGGGTGAGTCTGGAAACACCATATATTTT. It specifies CASSHLTGGESGNTIYF.

V is TRBV9 and J is TRBJ2-7, with D perhaps matching TRBD2 (6 bases). V lost 1 base to trimming and J lost 0 bases, with 8 bases between them. This CDR3 region has 14 residues. Per the germline V gene, CDR1 is SGDLS and CDR2 is YYNGEE. DNA of the CDR3: TGTGCCAGCAGCGTAAGTAGCGGCTCCTACGAGCAGTACTTC. Translated: CASSVSSGSYEQYF.

The chain carries TRBV27 and TRBJ2-7; 7 nucleotides line up with TRBD1. The V and J ends lost 4 bases and 5 bases, in that order; junction bases with no gene match: 5. In germline, CDR1 is MNHEY, CDR2 SMNVEV (reference sequence). The CDR3 runs to 13 residues. CDR3 sequence reads: CASSSGQEHEQYF. DNA of the CDR3: TGTGCCAGCAGTTCTGGACAGGAACACGAGCAGTACTTC.

This clone was recorded a few times. The rearrangement joins TRBV9 to TRBJ2-5; a possible D gene is TRBD1 (7 bases). Germline V gene data show CDR1 as SGDLS and CDR2 as YYNGEE. The CDR3 is 13 amino acids. Between the trimmed V and J ends, which lost 4 bases and 5 bases, there was a span of 12 bases. CDR3 in DNA: TGTGCCAGCAGCTGGACAGGAGGGGAGACCCAGTACTTC. As protein: CASSWTGGETQYF.

This chain links TRBV7-9 with TRBJ2-1, with 12 nucleotides matching TRBD2. The V and J ends lost 5 bases and 6 bases, in that order; junction bases with no gene match: 8. Per germline, CDR1 SEHNR and CDR2 FQNEAQ (reference sequence). The CDR3 sequence is 16 residues long. The CDR3 DNA sequence: TGTGCCAGCAGCGAAACCGGGACTAGCGGGTTCAATGAGCAGTTCTTC. Translation gives CASSETGTSGFNEQFF.

The rearrangement uses TRBV19 and TRBJ2-1; 7 nucleotides agree with TRBD2. The CDR3 has 14 amino acids. After removal of 6 bases from V and 4 bases from J, the junction contained 6 bases not matched to a gene. Germline loops: CDR1 LNHDA, CDR2 SQIVND (reference sequence). CDR3: CASRSSGNYNEQFF. The CDR3, as DNA: TGTGCCAGTAGGTCTAGCGGTAATTACAATGAGCAGTTCTTC.

This clone was counted only a few times. The chain uses TRBV6-5 and TRBJ1-2, with D maybe TRBD1 (5 bases). Trimming removed 4 bases at V and 8 bases at J, with 8 bases between. The CDR3 consists of 11 residues. Germline CDR1 and CDR2: MNHEY and SVGAGI. As DNA, the CDR3 is TGTGCCAGCAGTTCCCAGGGAGGCTACACCTTC. It codes for CASSSQGGYTF.

This clone was observed a single time. The rearrangement uses TRBV7-3 and TRBJ2-5; 7 bases align to TRBD2. The CDR3 consists of 13 residues. In germline, CDR1 is SGHTA, CDR2 FQGTGA. J was trimmed by 5 bases and V by 3 bases; bases with no gene match: 3. CDR3 nucleotide sequence: TGTGCCAGCAGCTTCGGGGAGGGGGAGACCCAGTACTTC. It is translated as CASSFGEGETQYF.

The chain joins TRBV30 to TRBJ1-1; 8 bases map to TRBD1. V dropped 2 bases and J dropped 8; count of bases not matched to a gene: 10. The germline V gene encodes CDR1 GTSNPN and CDR2 SVGIG (reference sequence). CDR3 length equals 14 residues. The CDR3 nucleotides read TGTGCCTGGAGTTTCACCGACAGGGGCCGGGAAGCTTTCTTT. Translation: CAWSFTDRGREAFF.

The chain combines TRBV27 with TRBJ2-2; D is ambiguous. The CDR3 totals 12 residues. In germline, CDR1 is MNHEY, CDR2 SMNVEV (reference sequence). V was cut by 5 bases and J by 6 bases, with 7 bases left in between. CDR3 DNA sequence: TGTGCCAGCAGTACGATAGCCGGGGAGCTGTTTTTT. Its protein product is CASSTIAGELFF.

The V and J genes are TRBV19 and TRBJ2-7; TRBD2 agrees at 9 bases. Germline-derived CDR1 and CDR2 are LNHDA and SQIVND (reference sequence). This CDR3 is 14 amino acids long. V gave up 1 base and J gave up 4 bases; unmatched junction bases: 2. The CDR3 bases are TGTGCCAGTAGTATAGCTAGCGGGGCGTACGAGCAGTACTTC. Residues: CASSIASGAYEQYF.

This clone was seen once. The V gene is TRBV18, the J gene TRBJ2-3; 7 positions agree with TRBD2. V lost 1 base and J lost 0; bases outside the gene matches: 7. This CDR3 comprises 17 residues. Germline V gives CDR1 KGHSH, CDR2 LQKENI. CDR3 bases: TGTGCCAGCTCACCACTGCTAGCGGAGTTTAGCACAGATACGCAGTATTTT. This encodes CASSPLLAEFSTDTQYF.

The chain uses TRBV4-2 and TRBJ2-2; maybe TRBD2 (5 bases). The V gene's germline CDR1 is LGHNA and CDR2 YNFKEQ. The CDR3 sequence is 16 residues long. V lost 0 bases, J lost 2 bases, and 10 bases lay in between. This CDR3 is CASSQDTRVNTGELFF. The CDR3 bases are TGTGCCAGCAGCCAAGACACGAGGGTCAACACCGGGGAGCTGTTTTTT.

The chain has TRBV11-2 and TRBJ2-1; no firm D call. The CDR3 is 14 amino acids. Germline V gene sequence: CDR1 SGHAT, CDR2 FQNNGV. The V gene lost 0 bases and the J gene lost 9 bases, with 12 bases spanning the gap. The CDR3 sequence is CASSLDLVLAEQFF. Here the CDR3 DNA reads TGTGCCAGCAGCTTAGATTTGGTGCTCGCTGAGCAGTTCTTC. Together with reference TRBV11-2 and TRBJ2-1, the CDR3 gives the full variable domain: EAGVAQSPRYKIIEKRQSVAFWCNPISGHATLYWYQQILGQGPKLLIQFQNNGVVDDSQLPKDRFSAERLKGVDSTLKIQPAKLEDSAVYLCASSLDLVLAEQFFGPGTRLTVL.

The J gene is TRBJ2-7, the V gene TRBV11-2, with D possibly being TRBD1 (6 bases). V lost 1 base and J 4 bases, leaving 14 bases between the germline ends. Germline V CDR1 and CDR2: SGHAT, FQNNGV. The CDR3 is made up of 15 amino acids. CDR3 loop: CASSLVGTKRYEQYF. The CDR3 nucleotides are TGTGCCAGCAGCTTAGTAGGGACAAAGAGGTACGAGCAGTACTTC.

V is TRBV5-5 and J is TRBJ2-5, with 10 positions matching TRBD2. V dropped 5 bases and J dropped 1; count of bases not matched to a gene: 2. The CDR3 length is 14 residues. Germline loops: CDR1 SGHKS, CDR2 YYEKEE (reference sequence). CDR3 sequence reads: CASSWTSGQETQYF. CDR3 nucleotide sequence: TGTGCCAGCAGTTGGACTAGCGGCCAAGAGACCCAGTACTTC.

This clone was seen once. The junction does not match germline at one end; this may be a read error. This chain joins TRBV10-3 and TRBJ2-1; possibly TRBD2 for D (5 bases). CDR1 ENHRY and CDR2 SYGVKD come from the germline V gene. This CDR3 is 13 amino acids long. The CDR3 loop reads CAINEGPYNEQFF. The CDR3 bases are TGTGCCATCAATGAGGGTCCGTACAATGAGCAGTTCTTC.